The 17 T cell receptor beta chains listed next were all sequenced from one sample in a study of T cell responses to AZD1222 COVID-19 vaccine. Produced via immunoSEQ multiplex PCR; TCRdb's table is partial and in-frame only. Of about 110,000 clones listed, roughly 89% were seen once; the top ten hold around 20%. This sample comprised peripheral blood, obtained on day 0 of AZD1222 vaccination. These receptors all come from an adult in good health.

The chain links TRBV7-8 to TRBJ2-5; no clear D gene. From germline, CDR1 is SGHVS and CDR2 FQNEAQ. V lost 1 base to trimming and J lost 3 bases, with 12 bases between them. The CDR3 length is 15 residues. The CDR3 nucleotides are TGTGCCAGCAGCTTAGAGGTTTGGGTTAAAGAGACCCAGTACTTC. Protein product: CASSLEVWVKETQYF.

V gene TRBV18 combines with J gene TRBJ2-1; D not resolved. From germline, CDR1 is KGHSH and CDR2 LQKENI. The V and J ends lost 6 bases and 9 bases respectively, with 21 bases between them. CDR3 length: 15 amino acids. The CDR3 DNA reads TGTGCCAGCTCCCCTATGATGTCTGAGTGGGGTGAGCAGTTCTTC. This codes for CASSPMMSEWGEQFF.

This clone was detected only once. The chain employs TRBV6-5 and TRBJ2-3, with TRBD1 as a possible D gene (6 bases). V lost 7 bases and J lost 2, with 13 bases in between. Germline V gene lookup returns CDR1 MNHEY and CDR2 SVGAGI. The CDR3 contains 14 residues. The CDR3 sequence is CASTPGHITDTQYF. The CDR3 DNA is TGTGCCAGCACTCCGGGACATATCACAGATACGCAGTATTTT.

The gene calls are TRBV5-4 and TRBJ2-2, with 10 positions matching TRBD2. The CDR3 is made up of 17 amino acids. Looked up from germline, CDR1 is SGHNT and CDR2 is YYREEE (reference sequence). Trimming took 4 bases from V and 4 from J; bases not matched to a gene: 10. CDR3 bases: TGTGCCAGCAGCAACCTTTTAGCGGGGGGTTTCACCGGGGAGCTGTTTTTT. Translating gives CASSNLLAGGFTGELFF.

CDR3 sequence reads: CASSIAAGNEQFF. The CDR3, as DNA: TGTGCCAGCAGCATAGCGGCGGGCAATGAGCAGTTCTTC. This rearrangement joins TRBV6-2 or TRBV6-3 to TRBJ2-1; weak D call: TRBD2 (6 bases). CDR1 MNHEY and CDR2 SVGEGT come from the germline V gene. This CDR3 contains 13 residues. The V end was cut by 6 bases, the J end by 6 bases, with 12 bases between.

This chain joins TRBV5-1 and TRBJ2-2; 8 nucleotides match TRBD2. Germline lookup yields CDR1 SGHRS and CDR2 YFSETQ. The CDR3 has 16 amino acids. Trimming at V came to 2 bases and at J to 5 bases, leaving 8 bases not matched to a gene. The CDR3 reads CASSFGFSGETGELFF. CDR3 coding DNA: TGCGCCAGCAGCTTTGGGTTTAGCGGGGAAACCGGGGAGCTGTTTTTT.

The rearrangement joins TRBV5-6 to TRBJ2-3, with 12 bases fitting TRBD2. CDR1 and CDR2 (germline): SGHDT, YYEEEE. This CDR3 spans 17 amino acids. With V trimmed by 4 bases and J by 4 bases, 10 bases remained unmatched. This CDR3 is CASSRLAGGKGSDTQYF. The CDR3, as DNA: TGTGCCAGCAGCCGTCTAGCGGGGGGGAAAGGGTCAGATACGCAGTATTTT. The full variable domain, with the rest looked up from reference TRBV5-6 and TRBJ2-3, is DAGVTQSPTHLIKTRGQQVTLRCSPKSGHDTVSWYQQALGQGPQFIFQYYEEEERQRGNFPDRFSGHQFPNYSSELNVNALLLGDSALYLCASSRLAGGKGSDTQYFGPGTRLTVL.

CDR3: CASSQLTGYNEQYF. CDR3 nucleotides: TGCGCCAGCAGCCAGTTAACAGGGTATAACGAGCAGTACTTC. V is TRBV4-1 and J is TRBJ2-7, with D perhaps TRBD1 (6 bases). CDR1 and CDR2 from the germline V gene are MGHRA and YSYEKL. CDR3 length equals 14 residues. V lost 3 bases to trimming and J lost 5 bases, with 14 bases between them.

The rearrangement links TRBV5-1 to TRBJ1-1, with a possible D match to TRBD1 (5 bases). Germline V gene data show CDR1 as SGHRS and CDR2 as YFSETQ. Trimming took 0 bases from V and 1 from J, leaving 10 bases between them. The CDR3 spans 15 residues. CDR3 DNA sequence: TGCGCCAGCAGCTTGGTAGCAGGGCAGAACACTGAAGCTTTCTTT. Protein product: CASSLVAGQNTEAFF. The full variable domain, in which reference TRBV5-1 and TRBJ1-1 provide the parts outside the CDR3, is KAGVTQTPRYLIKTRGQQVTLSCSPISGHRSVSWYQQTPGQGLQFLFEYFSETQRNKGNFPGRFSGRQFSNSRSEMNVSTLELGDSALYLCASSLVAGQNTEAFFGQGTRLTVV.

This chain connects TRBV2 to TRBJ1-1; maybe TRBD1 (6 bases). Germline assignment: CDR1 SNHLY and CDR2 FYNNEI. The CDR3 length is 14 residues. Trimming pared 6 bases from V and 7 bases from J, leaving 18 bases between. The CDR3 nucleotides are TGTGCCAGCAGCCCCGGGACACTCCAAGATGAAGCTTTCTTT. Protein: CASSPGTLQDEAFF.

The rearrangement links TRBV4-3 to TRBJ2-3, with D possibly TRBD2 on 5 matching bases. Looked up from germline, CDR1 is LGHNA and CDR2 is YSLEER. CDR3 length: 15 residues. V lost 0 bases and J 6 bases, leaving 13 bases between the germline ends. This CDR3 is CASSQDQAAADTQYF. In DNA form, the CDR3 reads TGCGCCAGCAGCCAAGATCAGGCAGCGGCGGATACGCAGTATTTT.

This clone appeared a single time. The rearrangement uses TRBV7-2 and TRBJ1-6; D uncertain. Germline V lookup: CDR1 SGHTA, CDR2 FQGNSA. V shed 4 bases and J shed 9 bases, with 13 bases lying between them. The CDR3 consists of 14 residues. Here the CDR3 reads CASSSRRVGSPLHF. The CDR3 DNA reads as TGTGCCAGCAGCTCCAGGAGGGTAGGTTCACCCCTCCACTTT. Looking up the rest from reference TRBV7-2 and TRBJ1-6 gives the full variable domain: GAGVSQSPSNKVTEKGKDVELRCDPISGHTALYWYRQSLGQGLEFLIYFQGNSAPDKSGLPSDRFSAERTGGSVSTLTIQRTQQEDSAVYLCASSSRRVGSPLHFGNGTRLTVT.

The CDR3 region is CASSSTGLAGGPGDTQYF. Written as DNA, the CDR3 is TGTGCCAGCAGTTCCACTGGACTAGCGGGGGGGCCGGGAGATACGCAGTATTTT. The V gene is TRBV6-2 or TRBV6-3, the J gene TRBJ2-3, with 15 bases that match TRBD2. Germline lookup yields CDR1 MNHEY and CDR2 SVGEGT. Losses at the gene ends were 4 bases for V and 5 bases for J; bases not matched to a gene: 10. The length of the CDR3 is 18 residues.

This clone is a singleton in its sample. The rearrangement links TRBV27 to TRBJ2-3; D is unresolved. There are 13 residues in the CDR3. The germline gives CDR1 MNHEY, CDR2 SMNVEV (reference sequence). Trimming pared 7 bases from V and 2 bases from J, leaving 10 bases between. The CDR3 region is CASMRLNTDTQYF. In DNA, the CDR3 is TGTGCCAGCATGAGGCTAAACACAGATACGCAGTATTTT.

The chain is built from TRBV30 and TRBJ1-2, with 7 bases fitting TRBD1. After removal of 5 bases from V and 2 bases from J, the junction contained 17 bases not matched to a gene. In germline, CDR1 is GTSNPN, CDR2 SVGIG (reference sequence). The CDR3 has 17 amino acids. DNA for the CDR3: TGTGCCTGGGCACGCGACAGGGTCCAAAGAAGCAACTATGGCTACACCTTC. It specifies CAWARDRVQRSNYGYTF.

The rearrangement links TRBV7-2 to TRBJ2-7; 8 bases agree with TRBD1. The CDR3 totals 15 residues. Germline V gene data show CDR1 as SGHTA and CDR2 as FQGNSA. V lost 3 bases and J lost 1; bases outside the gene matches: 5. The CDR3 region has the DNA TGTGCCAGCAGCTTTGGGGACAGGTCGTCCTACGAGCAGTACTTC. Amino acid sequence: CASSFGDRSSYEQYF. Using reference TRBV7-2 and TRBJ2-7 for the parts outside the CDR3, the full variable domain is GAGVSQSPSNKVTEKGKDVELRCDPISGHTALYWYRQSLGQGLEFLIYFQGNSAPDKSGLPSDRFSAERTGGSVSTLTIQRTQQEDSAVYLCASSFGDRSSYEQYFGPGTRLTVT.

The genes are TRBV6-5 and TRBJ2-6, with D possibly being TRBD1 (6 bases). CDR1 is MNHEY and CDR2 is SVGAGI in the germline V gene. CDR3 length: 15 residues. The V gene lost 9 bases and the J gene lost 2 bases, with 14 bases spanning the gap. The CDR3 loop is CASKQGPTGANVLTF. The CDR3 DNA reads as TGTGCCAGTAAACAGGGACCAACTGGGGCCAACGTCCTGACTTTC.